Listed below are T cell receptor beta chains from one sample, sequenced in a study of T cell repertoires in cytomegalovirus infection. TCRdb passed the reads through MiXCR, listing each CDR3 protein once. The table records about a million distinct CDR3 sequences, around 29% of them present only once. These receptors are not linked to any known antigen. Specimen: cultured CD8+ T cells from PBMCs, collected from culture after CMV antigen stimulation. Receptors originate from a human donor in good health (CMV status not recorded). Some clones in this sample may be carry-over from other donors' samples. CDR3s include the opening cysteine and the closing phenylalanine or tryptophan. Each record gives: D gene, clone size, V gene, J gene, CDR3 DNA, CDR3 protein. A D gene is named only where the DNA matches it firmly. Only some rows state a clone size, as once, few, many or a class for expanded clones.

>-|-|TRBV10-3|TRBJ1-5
TGTGCCATCAGTGAGTCTAGGATAGAGGGCAGGGTCGTATGTCAGCCCCAGCATTTT
CAISESRIEGRVVCQPQHF
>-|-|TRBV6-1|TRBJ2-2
TGTGCCAGCAGTCTACAGAACGGGGGCACCGGGGAGCTGTTTTTT
CASSLQNGGTGELFF
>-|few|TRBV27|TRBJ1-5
TGTGCCAGCAGTTTAGGTTTTTTGGGCAATCAGCCCCAGCATTTT
CASSLGFLGNQPQHF
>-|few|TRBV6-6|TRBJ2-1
TGTGCCAGCAGTTACTCCCTTCTTCGTGAGCAGTTCTTC
CASSYSLLREQFF
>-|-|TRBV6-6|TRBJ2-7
TGTGCCAGCACAGGGGGGTATGGCGAGCAGTACTTC
CASTGGYGEQYF
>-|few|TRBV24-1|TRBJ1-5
TGTGCCACCGCCAGTGGGGTAGGGTCGGGAAATCAGCCCCAGCATTTT
CATASGVGSGNQPQHF
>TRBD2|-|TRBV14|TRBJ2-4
TGTGCCAGCAGCCAAGGAGTCGAGATAGCGGGGGGCGCCGACATTCAGTACTTC
CASSQGVEIAGGADIQYF
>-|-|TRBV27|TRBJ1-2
TGTGCCAGCAGTAATTCGGGGGTCTATGGCTACACCTTC
CASSNSGVYGYTF
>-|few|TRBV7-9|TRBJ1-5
TGTGCCAGCAGCTTTGGGCGGGGCCCCAATCAGCCCCAGCATTTT
CASSFGRGPNQPQHF
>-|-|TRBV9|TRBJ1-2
TGTGCCAGCAGCGTATCGGGCCCTAACTATGGCTACACCTTC
CASSVSGPNYGYTF
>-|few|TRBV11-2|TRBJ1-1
TGTGCCAGCAGCTTACCTTTCCTCTCGGACACTGAAGCTTTCTTT
CASSLPFLSDTEAFF
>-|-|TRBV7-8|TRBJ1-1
TGTGCCAGCGGACAGCTTAGGCAAGTGAACACTGAAGCTTTCTTT
CASGQLRQVNTEAFF
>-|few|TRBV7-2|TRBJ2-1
TGTGCCAGCAGTCACGCCGGTTCCCTTGCGAGCTACAATGAGCAGTTCTTC
CASSHAGSLASYNEQFF
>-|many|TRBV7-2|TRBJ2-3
TGTGCCAGCAGCTTGGCACCGCAGGGTACAGATACGCAGTATTTT
CASSLAPQGTDTQYF
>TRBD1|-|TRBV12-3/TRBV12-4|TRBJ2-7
TGTGCCAGCAGTTCACCCGACAGGGGCTACGAGCAGTACTTC
CASSSPDRGYEQYF
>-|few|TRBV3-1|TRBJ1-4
TGTGCCAGCAGCCCTACCTCGGTGCACGGAGGGGAAAAACTGTTTTTT
CASSPTSVHGGEKLFF
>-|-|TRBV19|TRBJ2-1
TGTGCCAGTAGTCTTCTCCTCAATGAGCAGTTCTTC
CASSLLLNEQFF
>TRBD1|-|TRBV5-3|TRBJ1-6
TGTGCCAGCAGCTTGAACAGGGGGGTAAGAGGTGCCCACTTT
CASSLNRGVRGAHF
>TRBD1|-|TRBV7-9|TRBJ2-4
TGTGCCAGCAGCCCTCCGACAGGGGGCCACATTCAGTACTTC
CASSPPTGGHIQYF
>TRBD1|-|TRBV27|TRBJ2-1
TGTGCCAACAGTACGGGGACAGCCTACAATGAGCAGTTCTTC
CANSTGTAYNEQFF
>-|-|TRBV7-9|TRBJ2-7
TGTGCCAGCAGCAAAAGCGGAGCTCACTACTTC
CASSKSGAHYF
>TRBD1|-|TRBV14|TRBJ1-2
TGTGCCAGCAGCCCGAAAGGGGGACAGGTGTTTGTCTATGGCTACACCTTC
CASSPKGGQVFVYGYTF
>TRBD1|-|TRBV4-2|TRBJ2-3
TGTGCCAGCAGCTGGAAGGGACAGGGGATTTGGAGCACAGATACGCAGTATTTT
CASSWKGQGIWSTDTQYF
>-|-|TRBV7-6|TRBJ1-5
TGTGCCAGCAGCTTAGCCCGGGGGCCGAATCAGCCCCAGCATTTT
CASSLARGPNQPQHF
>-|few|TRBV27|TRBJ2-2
TGTGCCAGCAGTTTAGGGAGCCCAGAGGCCGGGGAGCTGTTTTTT
CASSLGSPEAGELFF
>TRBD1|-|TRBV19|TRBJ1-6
TGTGCCAGCCGACAGGGGAAGGGGTCCCTCCACTTT
CASRQGKGSLHF
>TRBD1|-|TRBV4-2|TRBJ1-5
TGTGCCAGCAGCCAGAAGAAAGTCCGGGACAGGGAGAGAGGCAATCAGCCCCAGCATTTT
CASSQKKVRDRERGNQPQHF
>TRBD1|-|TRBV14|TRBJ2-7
TGTGCCAGCAGCCAAGAAACAGGGGAAGCCTACGAGCAGTACTTC
CASSQETGEAYEQYF
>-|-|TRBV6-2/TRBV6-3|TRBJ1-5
TGTGCCAGCAGTTACCCCAGGGAAGAAAATCAGCCCCAGCATTTT
CASSYPREENQPQHF
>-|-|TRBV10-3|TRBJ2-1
TGTGCCATCAGTGAGGCTAGTCTAGGTGAGCAGTTCTTC
CAISEASLGEQFF
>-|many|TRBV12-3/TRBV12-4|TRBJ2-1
TGTGCCAGCAGTTGGGTCGCGACCCCAGGCCCTAATGAGCAGTTCTTC
CASSWVATPGPNEQFF
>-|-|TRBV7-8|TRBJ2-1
TGTGCCAGCAGCCGGGAGCTTACGGACATCTACAATGAGCAGTTCTTC
CASSRELTDIYNEQFF
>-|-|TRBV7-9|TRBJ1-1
TGTGCCAGCAGTTCACCCCGGGCTTATCATGAAGCTTTCTTT
CASSSPRAYHEAFF
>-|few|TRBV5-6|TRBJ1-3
TGTGCCAGCATTGGTCGGAGGGGGGCAGGCTCTGGAAACACCATATATTTT
CASIGRRGAGSGNTIYF
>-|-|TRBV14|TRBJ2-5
TGTGCCAGCAGCCACAAGAGGACTGGGGCGGGGGAGACCCAGTACTTC
CASSHKRTGAGETQYF
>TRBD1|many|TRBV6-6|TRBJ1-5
TGTGCCAGCAGTTACTCAGTCGGGACAGTGCCTCAGCCCCAGCATTTT
CASSYSVGTVPQPQHF
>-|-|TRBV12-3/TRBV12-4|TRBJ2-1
TGTGCCAGCAGTTTAGGTAGTGGGGAACCCTCCTACAATGAGCAGTTCTTC
CASSLGSGEPSYNEQFF
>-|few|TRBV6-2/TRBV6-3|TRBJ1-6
TGTGCCAGCAGTTACATTCGGGGGTTGTCTTCGGGTTCACCCCTCCACTTT
CASSYIRGLSSGSPLHF
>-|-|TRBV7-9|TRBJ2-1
TGTGCCAGCAGCTCCGGATTCGCGGTGGCCACCTACAATGAGCAGTTCTTC
CASSSGFAVATYNEQFF
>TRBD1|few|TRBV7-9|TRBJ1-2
TGTGCCAGCAGCCCAACGACAGGGGGCTCCTATGGCTACACCTTC
CASSPTTGGSYGYTF
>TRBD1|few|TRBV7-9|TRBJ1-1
TGTGCCAGCAGCGCGACAGGGGGCGTCGGCACTGAAGCTTTCTTT
CASSATGGVGTEAFF
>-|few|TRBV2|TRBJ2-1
TGTGCCAGCCCCCGGGGCGCCAATGAGCAGTTCTTC
CASPRGANEQFF
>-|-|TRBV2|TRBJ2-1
TGTGCCAGCATTGAGGGGCGGGAGCAGTTCTTC
CASIEGREQFF
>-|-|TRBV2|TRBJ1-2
TGTGCCAGCAGGCCGGGACACAAAGGTTATGGCTACACCTTC
CASRPGHKGYGYTF
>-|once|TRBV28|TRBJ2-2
TGTGCCAGCAGTCGAGGAGTGGGGCCGAACACCGGGGAGCTGTTTTTT
CASSRGVGPNTGELFF